The rows below give T cell receptor beta chains drawn from one sample of a study of T cell changes during pregnancy in multiple sclerosis. Sequencing was performed with immunoSEQ multiplex PCR; in TCRdb, only in-frame clones are kept and a portion is missing. The top ten hold more than 0.45% of the sample, which has 70,000 to 95,000 clones, 75% to 95% seen once. This specimen was CD4+ T cells from peripheral blood mononuclear cells, taken in the second trimester of pregnancy. The receptors derive from a female donor with multiple sclerosis, enrolled in a pregnancy study. The CDR3 runs from the conserved cysteine through the conserved F or W. The D gene is left open where the match is weak. Some rows have no size entry. The others give once, few or many, or a class for an expanded clone.

>TRBJ2-3|TRBD1|TRBV30|.
CAWSLVTGGADTQYF
TGTGCCTGGAGTTTGGTGACAGGGGGCGCAGATACGCAGTATTTT
>TRBJ2-7|.|TRBV21-1|.
CASSKVGQGKYEQYF
TGTGCCAGCAGCAAAGTGGGACAGGGTAAATACGAGCAGTACTTC
>TRBJ2-1|TRBD1|TRBV14|.
CASSQGTGDNEQFF
TGTGCCAGCAGCCAAGGGACAGGGGACAATGAGCAGTTCTTC
>TRBJ2-2|TRBD1|TRBV7-9|.
CASSVQGAPGTGELFF
TGTGCCAGCAGCGTCCAGGGGGCGCCTGGCACCGGGGAGCTGTTTTTT
>TRBJ2-5|TRBD1|TRBV2|.
CASSVGTGIETQYF
TGTGCCAGCAGTGTCGGGACAGGCATAGAGACCCAGTACTTC
>TRBJ2-7|TRBD2|TRBV13|.
CASSPRTSLGLAGGEQYF
TGTGCCAGCAGCCCCAGGACTAGCTTGGGACTAGCGGGAGGCGAGCAGTACTTC
>TRBJ1-6|TRBD1|TRBV10-3|.
CAISRTRQGESSYNSPLHF
TGTGCCATCAGTCGCACTCGACAGGGGGAAAGCTCCTATAATTCACCCCTCCACTTT
>TRBJ2-1|TRBD1|TRBV5-1|.
CASSVDRGRVEQFF
TGCGCCAGCAGCGTTGACAGGGGGCGAGTTGAGCAGTTCTTC
>TRBJ2-3|TRBD1|TRBV4-3|.
CASSRRDSSTDTQYF
TGCGCCAGCAGCCGTCGGGACAGCAGCACAGATACGCAGTATTTT
>TRBJ1-2|TRBD1|TRBV19|.
CASSIDRGLLGYTF
TGTGCCAGTAGTATTGACAGGGGACTACTCGGCTACACCTTC
>TRBJ2-5|.|TRBV5-4|.
CASSSSGRHFGPETQYF
TGTGCCAGCAGCTCCTCAGGCAGACATTTTGGGCCAGAGACCCAGTACTTC
>TRBJ2-7|.|TRBV5-1|.
CASSYDYYEQYF
TGCGCCAGCAGCTACGACTACTACGAGCAGTACTTC
>TRBJ1-5|.|TRBV6-1|.
CASSELRQTFTQPQHF
TGTGCCAGCAGTGAATTGCGACAAACCTTCACTCAGCCCCAGCATTTT
>TRBJ1-5|TRBD1|TRBV28|.
CASSLPTGGGQPQHF
TGTGCCAGCAGTCTACCCACAGGGGGAGGTCAGCCCCAGCATTTT
>TRBJ2-3|.|TRBV9|.
CASSANAGDFTDTQYF
TGTGCCAGCAGCGCAAACGCAGGGGATTTCACAGATACGCAGTATTTT
>TRBJ2-1|.|TRBV6-6|.
CASSYVRPGEQFF
TGTGCCAGCAGTTACGTTAGGCCGGGAGAGCAGTTCTTC
>TRBJ2-5|.|TRBV2|.
CASIFRGAQETQYF
TGTGCCAGCATTTTCAGGGGGGCCCAAGAGACCCAGTACTTC
>TRBJ1-6|.|TRBV6-1|.
CASSDGGGNSPLHF
TGTGCCAGCAGTGACGGGGGTGGGAATTCACCCCTCCACTTT
>TRBJ1-3|TRBD1|TRBV6-5|.
CASSTDRGLKNTIYF
TGTGCCAGCAGTACGGACAGGGGCCTTAAAAACACCATATATTTT
>TRBJ1-4|TRBD1|TRBV11-3|.
CASSPGTGNEKLFF
TGTGCCAGCAGCCCAGGGACAGGGAATGAAAAACTGTTTTTT
>TRBJ2-7|TRBD1|TRBV2|few
CASSVDRGEQYF
TGTGCCAGCAGTGTCGACAGGGGCGAGCAGTACTTC
>TRBJ2-7|.|TRBV18|once
CASSSQYEQYF
TGTGCCAGCTCCTCACAATACGAGCAGTACTTC
>TRBJ1-1|.|TRBV10-3|.
CAIRGGNSATEAFF
TGTGCCATCAGGGGCGGGAATTCTGCCACTGAAGCTTTCTTT
>TRBJ2-1|TRBD2|TRBV14|once
CASSQGWTSGNEQFF
TGTGCCAGCAGCCAAGGATGGACTAGCGGTAATGAGCAGTTCTTC
>TRBJ2-5|.|TRBV20-1|.
CSARGPTTQYF
TGCAGTGCTAGAGGGCCCACGACCCAGTACTTC
>TRBJ1-6|.|TRBV19|.
CASKVDGGSAPLHF
TGTGCCAGTAAGGTCGATGGGGGGTCTGCACCCCTCCACTTT
>TRBJ2-3|.|TRBV4-3|.
CASSLSGPNTDTQYF
TGCGCCAGCAGCCTAAGCGGGCCAAACACAGATACGCAGTATTTT
>TRBJ2-3|.|TRBV19|.
CASSITLEGDTQYF
TGTGCCAGTAGTATAACCTTGGAGGGAGATACGCAGTATTTT